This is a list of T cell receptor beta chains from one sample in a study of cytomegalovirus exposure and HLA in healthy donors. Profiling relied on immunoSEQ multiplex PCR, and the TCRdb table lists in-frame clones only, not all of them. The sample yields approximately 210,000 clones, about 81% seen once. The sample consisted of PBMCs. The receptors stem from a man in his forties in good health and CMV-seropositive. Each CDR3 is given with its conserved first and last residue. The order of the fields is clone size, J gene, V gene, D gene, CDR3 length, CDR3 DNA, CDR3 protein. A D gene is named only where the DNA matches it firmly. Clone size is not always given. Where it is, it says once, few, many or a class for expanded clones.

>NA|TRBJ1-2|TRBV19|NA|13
TGTGCCAGTAGTCAGGGAGGGTCGAGGGGCTACACCTTC
CASSQGGSRGYTF
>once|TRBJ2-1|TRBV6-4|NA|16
TGTGCCAGCAGCCCGCCAACAGGGAGCTCCTACAATGAGCAGTTCTTC
CASSPPTGSSYNEQFF
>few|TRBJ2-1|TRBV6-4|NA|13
TGTGCCAGCAGTAGGACAACCTACAATGAGCAGTTCTTC
CASSRTTYNEQFF
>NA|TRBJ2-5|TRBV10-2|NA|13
TGCGCCAGCCGGGACACCCTTTTGGGGACCCAGTACTTC
CASRDTLLGTQYF
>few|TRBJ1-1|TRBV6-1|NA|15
TGTGCCAGCAGTGAAGCAGGACAAATGAACACTGAAGCTTTCTTT
CASSEAGQMNTEAFF
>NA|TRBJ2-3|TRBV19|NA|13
TGTGCCAGTGCCCCGAGCGGCAGGGATACGCAGTATTTT
CASAPSGRDTQYF
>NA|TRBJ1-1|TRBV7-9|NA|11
TGTGCCAGCAGCAAGACAGCTGAAGCTTTCTTT
CASSKTAEAFF
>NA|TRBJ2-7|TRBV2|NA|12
TGTGCCAGCAGTGAGGCAGTTTACGAGCAGTACTTC
CASSEAVYEQYF
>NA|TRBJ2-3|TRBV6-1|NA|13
TGTGCCAGCACGGCCATATCCAGGGATACGCAGTATTTT
CASTAISRDTQYF
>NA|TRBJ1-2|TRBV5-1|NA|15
TGCGCCAGCAGCTCGATGACAGGTGATCCCTATGGCTACACCTTC
CASSSMTGDPYGYTF
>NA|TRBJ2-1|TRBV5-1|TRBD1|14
TGCGCCAGCAGCCTCCGACAGGGGTACAATGAGCAGTTCTTC
CASSLRQGYNEQFF
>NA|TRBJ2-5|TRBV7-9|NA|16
TGTGCCAGCAGCCCCCGGGACAACCAGTACCAAGAGACCCAGTACTTC
CASSPRDNQYQETQYF
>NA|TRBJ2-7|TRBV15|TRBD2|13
TGTGCCACCAGCAGACTAGCGGGCCTCGAGCAGTACTTC
CATSRLAGLEQYF
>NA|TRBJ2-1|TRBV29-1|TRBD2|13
TGCAGCGTTGCCGGGACTAGCGCTGGTGAGCAGTTCTTC
CSVAGTSAGEQFF
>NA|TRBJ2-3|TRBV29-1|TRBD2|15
TGCAGCGTTCGCGTTTGGCTAGCGGGAGTAGATACGCAGTATTTT
CSVRVWLAGVDTQYF
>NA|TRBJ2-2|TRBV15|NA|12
TGTGCCACCACCCCGGAGTACGGGGAGCTGTTTTTT
CATTPEYGELFF